This T cell receptor (beta chain) was observed in a study of cytomegalovirus exposure and HLA in healthy donors. Study findings and constraints: Cytomegalovirus association was listed for 150 or so TCR beta chains.

From the 120-subject validation cohort, which was separate from the roughly 670-subject first cohort, the donors were drawn. Repertoires were generated with immunoSEQ multiplex PCR, while TCRdb's copy carries only in-frame clones and drops some. The data show more than 140,000 clones, around 90% seen once. As to this clone: The target antigen is unknown.

The V and J ends lost 4 bases and 3 bases respectively, with 7 bases between them. Germline CDR1 and CDR2: MRHNA and SNTAGT. The CDR3 totals 13 residues. The chain combines TRBV6-4 with TRBJ1-5, with D unclear. The sequenced sample consisted of PBMCs. This receptor was taken from a woman younger than 35 in good health and CMV-seropositive. The CDR3 region is CASSVQPNQPQHF. The CDR3 coding sequence is TGTGCCAGCAGTGTACAGCCCAATCAGCCCCAGCATTTT.